The source of this TCR beta chain is a study of blood T cells in healthy people across ages. A second about 6 to 11 cycle PCR used barcoded and J-beta primers. TCRdb re-derived calls from the 5' RACE reads in MiXCR, one entry per CDR3 protein. The sample has around 1.7 million distinct CDR3 sequences; roughly 30% are singletons. Healthy Russian Caucasian donors spanned ages about 6 to 100 years. Per individual sample, total RNA of at least 5.5 micrograms was extracted. The CDR3 is 17 residues long. Germline V CDR1 and CDR2: SGHRS, YFSETQ. V lost 2 bases and J lost 0, with 12 bases in between. Sequenced material: blood. The rearrangement joins TRBV5-1 to TRBJ2-6; D is uncertain. The TCR was taken from a woman younger than 45 in good health. CDR3 sequence (DNA): TGCGCCAGCAGCTTTTCCCACGGAACCTCTGGGGCCAACGTCCTGACTTTC. Amino acid sequence: CASSFSHGTSGANVLTF.